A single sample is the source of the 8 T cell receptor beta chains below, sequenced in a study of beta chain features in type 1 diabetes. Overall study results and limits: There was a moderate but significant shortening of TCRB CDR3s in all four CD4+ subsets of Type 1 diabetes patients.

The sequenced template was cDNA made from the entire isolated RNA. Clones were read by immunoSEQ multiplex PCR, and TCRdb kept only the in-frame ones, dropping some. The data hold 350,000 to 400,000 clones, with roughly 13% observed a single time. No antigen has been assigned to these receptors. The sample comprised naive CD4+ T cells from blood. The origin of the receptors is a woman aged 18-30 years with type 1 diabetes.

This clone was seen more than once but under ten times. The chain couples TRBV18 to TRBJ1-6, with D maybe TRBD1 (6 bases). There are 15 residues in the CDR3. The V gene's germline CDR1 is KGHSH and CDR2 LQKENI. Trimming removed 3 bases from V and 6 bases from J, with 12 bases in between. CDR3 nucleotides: TGTGCCAGCTCACCGCAGGACAGCCCTAATTCACCCCTCCACTTT. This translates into CASSPQDSPNSPLHF.

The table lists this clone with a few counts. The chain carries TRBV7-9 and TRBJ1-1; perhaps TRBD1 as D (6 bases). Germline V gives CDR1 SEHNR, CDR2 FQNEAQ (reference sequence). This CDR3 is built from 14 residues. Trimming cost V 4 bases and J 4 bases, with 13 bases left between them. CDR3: CASSSQGRSTEAFF. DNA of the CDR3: TGTGCCAGCAGCTCACAGGGTCGGAGCACTGAAGCTTTCTTT.

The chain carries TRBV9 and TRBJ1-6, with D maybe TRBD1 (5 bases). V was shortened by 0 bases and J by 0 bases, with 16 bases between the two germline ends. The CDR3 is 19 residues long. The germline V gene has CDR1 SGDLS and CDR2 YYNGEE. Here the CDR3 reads CASSVEGAGSRSYNSPLHF. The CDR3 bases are TGTGCCAGCAGCGTAGAAGGGGCAGGCTCCCGCTCCTATAATTCACCCCTCCACTTT.

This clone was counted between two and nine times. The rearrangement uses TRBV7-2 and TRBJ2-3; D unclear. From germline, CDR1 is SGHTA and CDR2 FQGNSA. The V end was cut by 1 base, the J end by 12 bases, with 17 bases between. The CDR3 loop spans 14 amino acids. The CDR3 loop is CASSLVAGRQTQYF. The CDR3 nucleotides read TGTGCCAGCAGCTTAGTTGCAGGCCGACAAACACAGTATTTT.

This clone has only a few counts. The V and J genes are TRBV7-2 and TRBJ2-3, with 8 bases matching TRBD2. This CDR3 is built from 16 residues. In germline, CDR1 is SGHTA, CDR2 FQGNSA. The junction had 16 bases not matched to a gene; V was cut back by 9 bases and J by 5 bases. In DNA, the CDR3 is TGTGCCAGTTTAGCGGGAATATTGAATTGGGGAGATACGCAGTATTTT. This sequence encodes CASLAGILNWGDTQYF. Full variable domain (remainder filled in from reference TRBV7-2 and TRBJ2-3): GAGVSQSPSNKVTEKGKDVELRCDPISGHTALYWYRQSLGQGLEFLIYFQGNSAPDKSGLPSDRFSAERTGGSVSTLTIQRTQQEDSAVYLCASLAGILNWGDTQYFGPGTRLTVL.

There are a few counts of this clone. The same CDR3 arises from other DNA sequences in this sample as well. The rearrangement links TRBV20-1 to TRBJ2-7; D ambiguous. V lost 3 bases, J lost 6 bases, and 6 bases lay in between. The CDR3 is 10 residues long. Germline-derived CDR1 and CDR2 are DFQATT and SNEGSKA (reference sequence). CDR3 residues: CSASGGEQYF. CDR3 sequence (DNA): TGCAGTGCTAGCGGTGGCGAGCAGTACTTC.

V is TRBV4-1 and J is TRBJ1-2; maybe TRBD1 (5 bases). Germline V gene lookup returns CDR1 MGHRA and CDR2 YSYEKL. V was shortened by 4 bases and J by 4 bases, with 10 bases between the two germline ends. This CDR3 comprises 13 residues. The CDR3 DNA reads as TGCGCCAGCAGCCGGGAGGGGATCTATGGCTACACCTTC. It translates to CASSREGIYGYTF.

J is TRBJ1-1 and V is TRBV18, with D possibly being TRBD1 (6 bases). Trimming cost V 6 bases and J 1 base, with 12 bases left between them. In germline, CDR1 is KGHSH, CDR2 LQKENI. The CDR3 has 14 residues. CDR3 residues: CASSKGRGNTEAFF. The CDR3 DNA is TGTGCCAGCTCGAAGGGCAGGGGGAACACTGAAGCTTTCTTT.